This entry lists 25 T cell receptor beta chains sequenced from one sample in a study of T cell repertoires in cytomegalovirus infection. Antigens of these TCRs are unknown. One entry per CDR3 protein, called by TCRdb with MiXCR from the reads. The sample gives 40,000 to 55,000 distinct CDR3 sequences, around 18% of which show up once; 26% is in the top ten. Specimen: CD8+ T cells from cultured PBMCs, collected from culture after CMV antigen stimulation. All receptors derive from a human donor in good health (CMV status not recorded). Some clones in this sample may be carry-over from other donors' samples.

The genes are TRBV6-4 and TRBJ1-5; D might be TRBD1 (6 bases). CDR3 size: 19 residues. CDR1 is MRHNA and CDR2 is SNTAGT in the germline V gene. V was pared by 2 bases and J by 9 bases, with 29 bases between. The CDR3 protein is CASSDPFPGTPNFPRPQHF. The CDR3 DNA reads as TGTGCCAGCAGTGACCCCTTCCCTGGGACACCAAATTTCCCGAGGCCCCAGCATTTT.

The V gene is TRBV12-3 or TRBV12-4, the J gene TRBJ1-1; D possibly corresponds to TRBD1 (5 bases). CDR3 size: 14 residues. Trimming stripped 8 bases from V and 5 bases from J, with 18 bases between. CDR3 sequence: CASHSGHWGTEAFF. CDR3 DNA sequence: TGTGCCAGCCACTCAGGGCACTGGGGAACTGAAGCTTTCTTT.

This clonotype has just a few counts. This rearrangement joins TRBV7-3 to TRBJ1-3, with D possibly matching TRBD1 (5 bases). The CDR3 has 13 residues. V was clipped by 4 bases and J by 4 bases, with 8 bases between them. The V gene's germline CDR1 is SGHTA and CDR2 FQGTGA. This CDR3 is CASSYYRGNTIYF. The CDR3 nucleotides are TGTGCCAGCAGCTACTACAGGGGAAACACCATATATTTT.

This clonotype was detected only a few times. The J gene is TRBJ2-3, the V gene TRBV7-9; 9 bases align to TRBD2. The CDR3 sequence is 15 residues long. Trimming cost V 4 bases and J 6 bases; bases outside gene matches: 8. Germline V gene lookup returns CDR1 SEHNR and CDR2 FQNEAQ (reference sequence). CDR3 residues: CASSSPGLARDTQYF. The CDR3 nucleotides read TGTGCCAGCAGCTCCCCTGGACTAGCGAGGGATACGCAGTATTTT.

There are a few counts of this clonotype. The V and J genes are TRBV6-2 or TRBV6-3 and TRBJ1-5; D gene ambiguous. The CDR3 totals 15 residues. V shed 4 bases and J shed 7 bases, with 17 bases lying between them. Germline V CDR1 and CDR2: MNHEY, SVGEGT. The CDR3 spells CASSSTLSGNQPQHF. The CDR3, as DNA: TGTGCCAGCAGTTCCACGCTCAGTGGTAACCAGCCCCAGCATTTT.

This clonotype has just a few counts. This rearrangement joins TRBV7-6 to TRBJ2-2, with D hard to call. Germline V gene data show CDR1 as SGHVS and CDR2 as FNYEAQ. Trimming cost V 0 bases and J 2 bases, with 7 bases left between them. This CDR3 is 15 amino acids long. The CDR3 sequence: CASSLARTNTGELFF. CDR3 bases: TGTGCCAGCAGCTTAGCCCGCACTAACACCGGGGAGCTGTTTTTT. Full variable domain (missing parts from reference TRBV7-6 and TRBJ2-2): GAGVSQSPRYKVTKRGQDVALRCDPISGHVSLYWYRQALGQGPEFLTYFNYEAQQDKSGLPNDRFSAERPEGSISTLTIQRTEQRDSAMYRCASSLARTNTGELFFGEGSRLTVL.

This clonotype was observed a few times. The chain carries TRBV12-5 and TRBJ2-5; tentative D call: TRBD1 (6 bases). The CDR3 has 12 amino acids. Between the trimmed V and J ends, which lost 9 bases and 5 bases, there was a span of 13 bases. Looked up from germline, CDR1 is LGHNT and CDR2 is FRNRAP. In DNA form, the CDR3 reads TGTGCTAGCCAGGGGTTCGGGGAGACCCAGTACTTC. Translating gives CASQGFGETQYF.

This clonotype has only a few counts. This sequence joins TRBV15 and TRBJ2-4; D remains unclear. The CDR3 spans 14 residues. Looked up from germline, CDR1 is LNHNV and CDR2 is YYDKDF (reference sequence). V shed 4 bases and J shed 0 bases, with 7 bases lying between them. CDR3 residues: CATSTTVAKNIQYF. The CDR3 DNA sequence: TGTGCCACCAGCACAACGGTAGCCAAAAACATTCAGTACTTC.

This clonotype qualifies as medium-sized (0.01 to 0.1%). The CDR3 DNA sequence: TGTGCCAGCAGCTTAAGAGGACTAGTCGACACCGGGGAGCTGTTTTTT. This sequence encodes CASSLRGLVDTGELFF. The V call is TRBV7-2, the J call TRBJ2-2; 7 nucleotides align to TRBD2. CDR3 length equals 16 residues. V trimming: 2 bases; J trimming: 3 bases; junction bases outside the gene matches: 6. Germline CDR1 is SGHTA and CDR2 is FQGNSA. Full variable domain (outside the CDR3, taken from reference TRBV7-2 and TRBJ2-2): GAGVSQSPSNKVTEKGKDVELRCDPISGHTALYWYRQSLGQGLEFLIYFQGNSAPDKSGLPSDRFSAERTGGSVSTLTIQRTQQEDSAVYLCASSLRGLVDTGELFFGEGSRLTVL.

The rearrangement links TRBV7-9 to TRBJ2-3; 8 nucleotides line up with TRBD2. Unmatched junction bases numbered 5, after V lost 7 bases and J lost 5 bases. The CDR3 spans 13 residues. Per the germline V gene, CDR1 is SEHNR and CDR2 is FQNEAQ (reference sequence). CDR3 amino acids: CASNPAGEDTQYF. Written as DNA, the CDR3 is TGTGCCAGCAACCCAGCGGGAGAAGATACGCAGTATTTT. Full variable domain (remainder filled in from reference TRBV7-9 and TRBJ2-3): DTGVSQNPRHKITKRGQNVTFRCDPISEHNRLYWYRQTLGQGPEFLTYFQNEAQLEKSRLLSDRFSAERPKGSFSTLEIQRTEQGDSAMYLCASNPAGEDTQYFGPGTRLTVL.

At least ten counts were recorded for this clonotype. The chain carries TRBV11-1 and TRBJ2-1; 12 positions match TRBD2. The V segment lost 5 bases and the J segment 0 bases; nucleotides outside the gene matches: 5. This CDR3 spans 17 amino acids. Per the germline V gene, CDR1 is SGHAT and CDR2 is FQDESV (reference sequence). The CDR3 bases are TGTGCCAGCAGCCCTCTAGCGGGGGGGAGCTCCTACAATGAGCAGTTCTTC. Residues: CASSPLAGGSSYNEQFF.

This clonotype came up a few times. In DNA, the CDR3 is TGTGCCAGCAGCATACAGGGTGGGACTAATGAAAAACTGTTTTTT. Protein: CASSIQGGTNEKLFF. The V gene is TRBV7-8, the J gene TRBJ1-4; TRBD1 is a possible D gene (6 bases). The CDR3 covers 15 residues. V lost 5 bases to trimming and J lost 2 bases, with 12 bases between them. Germline lookup yields CDR1 SGHVS and CDR2 FQNEAQ. Combining the CDR3 with reference TRBV7-8 and TRBJ1-4 gives the whole variable domain GAGVSQSPRYKVAKRGQDVALRCDPISGHVSLFWYQQALGQGPEFLTYFQNEAQLDKSGLPSDRFFAERPEGSVSTLKIQRTQQEDSAVYLCASSIQGGTNEKLFFGSGTQLSVL.

This clonotype was found many times. The V and J genes are TRBV7-9 and TRBJ2-7; D may be TRBD2 (6 bases). The CDR3 covers 14 residues. Looked up from germline, CDR1 is SEHNR and CDR2 is FQNEAQ (reference sequence). With 5 bases removed from V and 3 bases from J, the gap between germline ends came to 14 bases. CDR3 nucleotide sequence: TGTGCCAGCAGCCCCTGGGCGGGAAACTACGAGCAGTACTTC. Its protein product is CASSPWAGNYEQYF. Together with reference TRBV7-9 and TRBJ2-7, the CDR3 gives the full variable domain: DTGVSQNPRHKITKRGQNVTFRCDPISEHNRLYWYRQTLGQGPEFLTYFQNEAQLEKSRLLSDRFSAERPKGSFSTLEIQRTEQGDSAMYLCASSPWAGNYEQYFGPGTRLTVT.

In its sample, this clonotype was seen a few times. V is TRBV7-2 and J is TRBJ1-5; a possible D gene is TRBD1 (5 bases). Germline CDR1 SGHTA, CDR2 FQGNSA. V lost 6 bases and J 3 bases, leaving 12 bases between the germline ends. The CDR3 sequence is 14 residues long. DNA for the CDR3: TGTGCCAGCAGACCGGGGGGGTCCAATCAGCCCCAGCATTTT. Its protein is CASRPGGSNQPQHF.

V gene TRBV12-3 or TRBV12-4 combines with J gene TRBJ2-7, with a weak D call TRBD2 (6 bases). The CDR3 runs to 17 residues. V lost 6 bases, J lost 0 bases, and 21 bases lay in between. CDR3 protein: CASSSPLAAGSSYEQYF. In DNA form, the CDR3 reads TGTGCCAGCAGCTCCCCATTAGCTGCGGGAAGCTCCTACGAGCAGTACTTC.

This clonotype was seen a few times. This rearrangement joins TRBV28 to TRBJ2-7; D is uncertain. The germline V and J ends were trimmed by 6 bases and 6 bases, with 12 bases remaining between them. This CDR3 spans 12 amino acids. CDR1 is MDHEN and CDR2 is SYDVKM in the germline V gene. CDR3 residues: CASSSLGSEQYF. As DNA, the CDR3 is TGTGCCAGCAGCTCCCTAGGAAGCGAGCAGTACTTC.

This clonotype was observed at least ten times. The chain uses TRBV28 and TRBJ2-3, with 7 bases aligning to TRBD1. CDR1 and CDR2 (germline): MDHEN, SYDVKM. The CDR3 is 13 residues long. The J segment lost 4 bases and the V segment lost 5 bases, leaving 3 bases of the junction unmatched. CDR3 protein: CASSPTGSDTQYF. CDR3 DNA: TGTGCCAGCAGTCCGACAGGGTCAGATACGCAGTATTTT.

The J gene is TRBJ2-7, the V gene TRBV20-1; 8 bases fit TRBD1. Trimming removed 5 bases from V and 3 bases from J; junction bases left unmatched: 9. The length of the CDR3 is 14 residues. Germline V gene data show CDR1 as DFQATT and CDR2 as SNEGSKA (reference sequence). For the CDR3, the DNA is TGCAGTGCTCACGGGACAGGCCAATTCTACGAGCAGTACTTC. It specifies CSAHGTGQFYEQYF.

The chain couples TRBV7-2 to TRBJ2-5; TRBD2 agrees at 7 bases. Germline V CDR1 and CDR2: SGHTA, FQGNSA. Trimming at V came to 5 bases and at J to 7 bases, leaving 10 bases not matched to a gene. This CDR3 is built from 14 residues. The CDR3 here is CASSPNGLEATQYF. CDR3 nucleotides: TGTGCCAGCAGCCCTAATGGACTAGAGGCGACCCAGTACTTC.

The chain couples TRBV7-3 to TRBJ2-1; D gene unclear. CDR1 is SGHTA, CDR2 FQGTGA, per germline. The CDR3 has 15 amino acids. V lost 2 bases to trimming and J lost 4 bases, with 12 bases between them. This CDR3 is CASSLEPPRYNEQFF. The CDR3 DNA reads as TGTGCCAGCAGCTTAGAACCCCCCCGATACAATGAGCAGTTCTTC.

The V and J genes are TRBV19 and TRBJ2-3; TRBD1 aligns across 7 bases. With 3 bases clipped from V and 1 base from J, the junction kept 1 base outside the gene matches. CDR3 size: 14 residues. CDR1 LNHDA and CDR2 SQIVND come from the germline V gene (reference sequence). The chain's CDR3 is CASSIGTGTDTQYF. For the CDR3, the DNA is TGTGCCAGTAGTATCGGGACAGGCACAGATACGCAGTATTTT. The full variable domain, rest sourced from reference TRBV19 and TRBJ2-3, is DGGITQSPKYLFRKEGQNVTLSCEQNLNHDAMYWYRQDPGQGLRLIYYSQIVNDFQKGDIAEGYSVSREKKESFPLTVTSAQKNPTAFYLCASSIGTGTDTQYFGPGTRLTVL.

V usage is TRBV12-3 or TRBV12-4 and J usage is TRBJ1-1; D is undetermined. The CDR3 spans 12 residues. Trimming removed 6 bases at V and 3 bases at J, with 8 bases between. The CDR3 nucleotides are TGTGCCAGCAGCCCGGGGTACACTGAAGCTTTCTTT. Translated: CASSPGYTEAFF.

The rearrangement links TRBV27 to TRBJ2-7; TRBD2 is a possible D gene (6 bases). CDR3 length: 13 amino acids. Germline CDR1 reads MNHEY; CDR2 reads SMNVEV (reference sequence). The V end was cut by 3 bases, the J end by 3 bases, with 9 bases between. The chain's CDR3 is CASSLGLVYEQYF. The CDR3 nucleotides are TGTGCCAGCAGTTTGGGACTGGTCTACGAGCAGTACTTC.

This clonotype has more than one count but fewer than ten. V and J are TRBV4-2 and TRBJ2-1, with D possibly matching TRBD2 (6 bases). Germline V gives CDR1 LGHNA, CDR2 YNFKEQ. V was shortened by 1 base and J by 9 bases, with 22 bases between the two germline ends. This CDR3 has 17 residues. This CDR3 is CASSQVLPPAGWSEQFF. The DNA for the CDR3 is TGTGCCAGCAGCCAAGTACTCCCGCCCGCGGGGTGGAGTGAGCAGTTCTTC.

This clonotype was observed a handful of times. The V and J genes are TRBV9 and TRBJ2-5, with D perhaps TRBD2 (5 bases). Trimming shortened V by 0 bases and J by 9 bases, and 12 bases separated the two germline ends. CDR1 is SGDLS, CDR2 YYNGEE, per germline. The CDR3 is 13 amino acids. CDR3 in amino acids: CASSVDPLGAQYF. The DNA for the CDR3 is TGTGCCAGCAGCGTAGATCCCCTCGGGGCCCAGTACTTC.